This is a list of T cell receptor beta chains from one sample in a study of a mutant IDH1 vaccine in newly diagnosed glioma. The protocol was immunoSEQ multiplex PCR, while the TCRdb copy is restricted to in-frame clones and leaves out a portion. The sample has nearly 70,000 clones, roughly 78% seen once. Sample: PBMCs, taken from a glioma patient treated with radiotherapy, temozolomide or both. The receptors originated from a man aged 45-65 years with glioma. Each CDR3 is given with its conserved first and last residue. D genes are given only for firm matches. For some rows the clone size is stated as once, few or many, or as a class when expanded; others skip it.

v_call: TRBV19
j_call: TRBJ2-3
d_call: .
clone_size: .
cdr3_aa: CASNPGGLTDTQYF
cdr3_nt: TGTGCCAGTAACCCAGGGGGACTGACAGATACGCAGTATTTT

v_call: TRBV11-2
j_call: TRBJ1-2
d_call: .
clone_size: .
cdr3_aa: CASSLGRDGYTF
cdr3_nt: TGTGCCAGCAGCCTGGGGAGGGACGGCTACACCTTC

v_call: TRBV5-1
j_call: TRBJ2-7
d_call: .
clone_size: .
cdr3_aa: CASSLAGHYEQYF
cdr3_nt: TGCGCCAGCAGCTTGGCGGGACACTACGAGCAGTACTTC

v_call: TRBV6-5
j_call: TRBJ2-7
d_call: TRBD1
clone_size: .
cdr3_aa: CASSPTGERGEQYF
cdr3_nt: TGTGCCAGCAGTCCCACAGGGGAGCGCGGCGAGCAGTACTTC

v_call: TRBV7-3
j_call: TRBJ1-1
d_call: .
clone_size: medium-sized
cdr3_aa: CASSKNGGLGKNTEAFF
cdr3_nt: TGTGCCAGCAGCAAAAACGGGGGCCTGGGGAAGAACACTGAAGCTTTCTTT

v_call: TRBV29-1
j_call: TRBJ2-1
d_call: TRBD2
clone_size: .
cdr3_aa: CSVSSGLADVSSYNEQFF
cdr3_nt: TGCAGCGTCTCCTCAGGACTAGCGGATGTAAGCTCCTACAATGAGCAGTTCTTC

v_call: TRBV7-8
j_call: TRBJ1-2
d_call: TRBD1
clone_size: .
cdr3_aa: CASSLQGASNYGYTF
cdr3_nt: TGTGCCAGCAGCTTACAGGGGGCCAGTAACTATGGCTACACCTTC

v_call: TRBV5-1
j_call: TRBJ1-4
d_call: .
clone_size: .
cdr3_aa: CASRGDTANEKLFF
cdr3_nt: TGCGCCAGCAGAGGGGATACGGCTAATGAAAAACTGTTTTTT

v_call: TRBV5-1
j_call: TRBJ2-1
d_call: .
clone_size: .
cdr3_aa: CASSETGSWGDEQFF
cdr3_nt: TGCGCCAGCAGCGAGACGGGATCCTGGGGCGATGAGCAGTTCTTC

v_call: TRBV29-1
j_call: TRBJ1-1
d_call: .
clone_size: .
cdr3_aa: CSVESGIGTEAFF
cdr3_nt: TGCAGCGTTGAATCCGGGATAGGCACTGAAGCTTTCTTT

v_call: TRBV5-1
j_call: TRBJ1-1
d_call: TRBD1
clone_size: .
cdr3_aa: CASTAMPDRVSTEAFF
cdr3_nt: TGCGCCAGCACGGCTATGCCCGACAGGGTTAGCACTGAAGCTTTCTTT

v_call: TRBV6-1
j_call: TRBJ1-6
d_call: .
clone_size: .
cdr3_aa: CASKKVETLHF
cdr3_nt: TGTGCCAGCAAGAAGGTCGAGACCCTCCACTTT

v_call: TRBV6-5
j_call: TRBJ1-2
d_call: .
clone_size: .
cdr3_aa: CASSTGDEYGYTF
cdr3_nt: TGTGCCAGCAGTACCGGCGACGAGTATGGCTACACCTTC

v_call: TRBV7-2
j_call: TRBJ2-7
d_call: .
clone_size: .
cdr3_aa: CASSLEPAGSYEQYF
cdr3_nt: TGTGCCAGCAGCTTAGAACCGGCGGGCTCCTACGAGCAGTACTTC

v_call: TRBV27
j_call: TRBJ1-3
d_call: .
clone_size: .
cdr3_aa: CASTPNGDSGNTIYF
cdr3_nt: TGTGCCAGCACCCCAAATGGGGACTCTGGAAACACCATATATTTT

v_call: TRBV11-2
j_call: TRBJ2-7
d_call: .
clone_size: .
cdr3_aa: CASRWTGTYEQYF
cdr3_nt: TGTGCCAGCAGATGGACCGGGACTTACGAGCAGTACTTC

v_call: TRBV6-5
j_call: TRBJ1-1
d_call: .
clone_size: .
cdr3_aa: CASSYSPTVITEAFF
cdr3_nt: TGTGCCAGCAGTTACTCTCCGACGGTAATCACTGAAGCTTTCTTT

v_call: TRBV18
j_call: TRBJ1-4
d_call: .
clone_size: .
cdr3_aa: CASSLNVRGSSEKLFF
cdr3_nt: TGTGCCAGCTCACTCAATGTAAGGGGGTCCAGTGAAAAACTGTTTTTT